These T cell receptor beta chains were read from a single sample in a study of regulatory T cells in long-lasting Graves disease. TCRdb analysed the multiplex PCR reads with MiXCR anew, one entry per CDR3 protein. The sample lists 500,000 to 700,000 distinct CDR3 sequences; 30% were seen once. The sequencing here drew on peripheral blood mononuclear cells (PBMCs), taken when the disease was refractory, from a patient treated with antithyroid drugs. The receptor set was obtained from a female donor with Graves disease. The CDR3 runs from the conserved cysteine through the conserved F or W. A D gene is named only where the DNA matches it firmly.

CDR3aa: CAWWMASVAFF; j_gene: TRBJ1-1; v_gene: TRBV30; d_gene: -
CDR3aa: CVSSPSAGRETQYF; j_gene: TRBJ2-5; v_gene: TRBV18; d_gene: -
CDR3aa: CVTSRGGELTNTEAFF; j_gene: TRBJ1-1; v_gene: TRBV15; d_gene: -
CDR3aa: CASSGNALTEAFF; j_gene: TRBJ1-1; v_gene: TRBV2; d_gene: -
CDR3aa: CASSEDAGGHPTKNIQYF; j_gene: TRBJ2-4; v_gene: TRBV6-1; d_gene: -
CDR3aa: CASSPGSGTSEQFF; j_gene: TRBJ2-1; v_gene: TRBV6-1; d_gene: TRBD2
CDR3aa: CASSLGGLAGVDPYEQYF; j_gene: TRBJ2-7; v_gene: TRBV11-2; d_gene: TRBD2
CDR3aa: CASSPTPVMGYTF; j_gene: TRBJ1-2; v_gene: TRBV2; d_gene: -
CDR3aa: CASTPDGTYEQYF; j_gene: TRBJ2-7; v_gene: TRBV11-2; d_gene: -
CDR3aa: CASSVRAGNTEAFF; j_gene: TRBJ1-1; v_gene: TRBV6-1; d_gene: -
CDR3aa: CASSTDGSSGNTIYF; j_gene: TRBJ1-3; v_gene: TRBV19; d_gene: -
CDR3aa: CASRPGTGLEETQYF; j_gene: TRBJ2-5; v_gene: TRBV12-3/TRBV12-4; d_gene: TRBD1
CDR3aa: CASSLYETQYF; j_gene: TRBJ2-5; v_gene: TRBV7-3; d_gene: -
CDR3aa: CSGGGAPNYGYTF; j_gene: TRBJ1-2; v_gene: TRBV29-1; d_gene: -
CDR3aa: CASQSRTEAFF; j_gene: TRBJ1-1; v_gene: TRBV12-3/TRBV12-4; d_gene: -
CDR3aa: CAWSGEGVNTEAFF; j_gene: TRBJ1-1; v_gene: TRBV30; d_gene: -
CDR3aa: CASGLDRGYIQYF; j_gene: TRBJ2-4; v_gene: TRBV12-5; d_gene: TRBD1
CDR3aa: CSVELMNTEAFF; j_gene: TRBJ1-1; v_gene: TRBV29-1; d_gene: -
CDR3aa: CATSDGGGKGYTF; j_gene: TRBJ1-2; v_gene: TRBV24-1; d_gene: TRBD1
CDR3aa: CASSLGSAVSEAFF; j_gene: TRBJ1-1; v_gene: TRBV7-9; d_gene: -
CDR3aa: CASRLGQAGLKDF; j_gene: TRBJ1-5; v_gene: TRBV12-3/TRBV12-4; d_gene: TRBD1
CDR3aa: CSANQGLGYGYTF; j_gene: TRBJ1-2; v_gene: TRBV20-1; d_gene: -
CDR3aa: CASTNRWTSGDSQYF; j_gene: TRBJ2-3; v_gene: TRBV6-1; d_gene: -
CDR3aa: CASSVVAGGKETQYF; j_gene: TRBJ2-5; v_gene: TRBV9; d_gene: TRBD2
CDR3aa: CASCESSNTGELFF; j_gene: TRBJ2-2; v_gene: TRBV7-3; d_gene: -
CDR3aa: CASSLVQKGPEQYF; j_gene: TRBJ2-7; v_gene: TRBV7-9; d_gene: -
CDR3aa: CASRSQGSGANVLTF; j_gene: TRBJ2-6; v_gene: TRBV27; d_gene: -
CDR3aa: CSVEWGAGGYTF; j_gene: TRBJ1-2; v_gene: TRBV29-1; d_gene: -
CDR3aa: CSALSPSGNIQYF; j_gene: TRBJ2-4; v_gene: TRBV20-1; d_gene: -
CDR3aa: CSVGSGVYGYTF; j_gene: TRBJ1-2; v_gene: TRBV29-1; d_gene: -
CDR3aa: CSATLLPGGRPKNIQYF; j_gene: TRBJ2-4; v_gene: TRBV20-1; d_gene: -
CDR3aa: CASSYSRPPGELFF; j_gene: TRBJ2-2; v_gene: TRBV6-6; d_gene: -
CDR3aa: CASSPTGNRVDEQYF; j_gene: TRBJ2-7; v_gene: TRBV5-5; d_gene: -
CDR3aa: CASSSQIQGRHYEQYF; j_gene: TRBJ2-7; v_gene: TRBV7-9; d_gene: -
CDR3aa: CASSMQGFTEAFF; j_gene: TRBJ1-1; v_gene: TRBV7-3; d_gene: -
CDR3aa: CASSLAAIGGYTF; j_gene: TRBJ1-2; v_gene: TRBV5-1; d_gene: -
CDR3aa: CASSLDPGYNSPLHF; j_gene: TRBJ1-6; v_gene: TRBV7-6; d_gene: -
CDR3aa: CASSEPLDTQYF; j_gene: TRBJ2-3; v_gene: TRBV2; d_gene: -
CDR3aa: CATSSKGGRGGYTF; j_gene: TRBJ1-2; v_gene: TRBV15; d_gene: -
CDR3aa: CASSIPTGSHIYGYTF; j_gene: TRBJ1-2; v_gene: TRBV28; d_gene: TRBD1
CDR3aa: CASSWGAGDTEAFF; j_gene: TRBJ1-1; v_gene: TRBV25-1; d_gene: -
CDR3aa: CATSREADRLSTEAFF; j_gene: TRBJ1-1; v_gene: TRBV15; d_gene: -
CDR3aa: CASSLVRQESGPLGDNEKLFF; j_gene: TRBJ1-4; v_gene: TRBV7-6; d_gene: -
CDR3aa: CASSDYDRVSPGELFF; j_gene: TRBJ2-2; v_gene: TRBV25-1; d_gene: TRBD1
CDR3aa: CASGFRTGLAGGTASYEQYF; j_gene: TRBJ2-7; v_gene: TRBV12-5; d_gene: TRBD2
CDR3aa: CASSFKGLGTEAFF; j_gene: TRBJ1-1; v_gene: TRBV12-3/TRBV12-4; d_gene: -
CDR3aa: CASSFLFGTNSPLHF; j_gene: TRBJ1-6; v_gene: TRBV12-3/TRBV12-4; d_gene: -
CDR3aa: CASSLGISEKLFF; j_gene: TRBJ1-4; v_gene: TRBV3-1; d_gene: -
CDR3aa: CASSLGAGRYGYTF; j_gene: TRBJ1-2; v_gene: TRBV12-3/TRBV12-4; d_gene: -
CDR3aa: CASSVLSHTGELFF; j_gene: TRBJ2-2; v_gene: TRBV2; d_gene: -
CDR3aa: CAFDRVGTEAFF; j_gene: TRBJ1-1; v_gene: TRBV30; d_gene: -